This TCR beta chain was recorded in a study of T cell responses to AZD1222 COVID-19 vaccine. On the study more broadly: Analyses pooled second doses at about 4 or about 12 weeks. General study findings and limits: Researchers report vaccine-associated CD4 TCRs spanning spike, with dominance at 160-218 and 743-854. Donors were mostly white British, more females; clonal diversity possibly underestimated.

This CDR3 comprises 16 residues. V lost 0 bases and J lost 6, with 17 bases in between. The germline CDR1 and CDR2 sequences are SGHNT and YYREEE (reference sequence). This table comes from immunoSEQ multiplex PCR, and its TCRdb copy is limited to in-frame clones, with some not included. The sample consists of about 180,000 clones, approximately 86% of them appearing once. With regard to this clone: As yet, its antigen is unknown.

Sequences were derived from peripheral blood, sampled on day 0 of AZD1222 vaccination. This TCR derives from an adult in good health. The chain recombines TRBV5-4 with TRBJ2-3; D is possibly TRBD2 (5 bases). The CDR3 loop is CASSLAGISGGDTQYF. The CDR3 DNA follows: TGTGCCAGCAGCTTGGCGGGGATTTCGGGCGGGGATACGCAGTATTTT.